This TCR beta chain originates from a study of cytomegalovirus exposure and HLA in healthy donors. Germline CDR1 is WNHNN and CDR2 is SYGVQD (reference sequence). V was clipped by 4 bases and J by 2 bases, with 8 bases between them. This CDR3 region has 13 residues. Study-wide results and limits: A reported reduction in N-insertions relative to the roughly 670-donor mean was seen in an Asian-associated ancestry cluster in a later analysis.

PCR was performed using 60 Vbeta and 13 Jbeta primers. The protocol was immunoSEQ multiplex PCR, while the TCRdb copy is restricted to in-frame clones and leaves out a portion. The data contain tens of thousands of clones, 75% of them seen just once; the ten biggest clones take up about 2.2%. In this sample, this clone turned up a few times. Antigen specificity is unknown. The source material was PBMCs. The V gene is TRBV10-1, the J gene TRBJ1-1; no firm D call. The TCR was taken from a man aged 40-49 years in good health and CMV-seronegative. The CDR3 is CASSVRPNTEAFF. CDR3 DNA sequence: TGCGCCAGCAGTGTGAGGCCCAACACTGAAGCTTTCTTT.